The TCR beta chain described here comes from a study of blood T cell repertoires in COVID-19. In the study overall: Cohort 3 recovered donors had two negative PCRs, clearance, or symptom resolution.

In the study's own analysis: Reference gene primer amplification yielded estimated nucleated cell counts. Data came from immunoSEQ multiplex PCR; TCRdb stores just in-frame clones and leaves some out. The V and J calls and clone size come from that table; D and trimming were worked out from the DNA. The repertoire holds roughly 160,000 clones, with 70% to 80% as singletons. The CDR3 has 14 amino acids. The V segment lost 2 bases and the J segment 7 bases; nucleotides outside the gene matches: 5. CDR1 and CDR2 from the germline V gene are MDHEN and SYDVKM. In terms of age and location, participants ranged from roughly 18 to 95 years and lived in about 25 US areas. Cohorts were based on clinical histories the participants reported.

The TCR was taken from a woman between 65 and 79 years old in a cohort exposed to, infected with or recovered from COVID-19 (not recorded which). This chain links TRBV28 with TRBJ1-2, with 9 positions matching TRBD1. The sequenced sample was PBMCs or T cells enriched from blood (not recorded which). Here the CDR3 reads CASSLNRGRGGYTF. As DNA, the CDR3 is TGTGCCAGCAGTTTAAACAGGGGGCGCGGTGGCTACACCTTC.